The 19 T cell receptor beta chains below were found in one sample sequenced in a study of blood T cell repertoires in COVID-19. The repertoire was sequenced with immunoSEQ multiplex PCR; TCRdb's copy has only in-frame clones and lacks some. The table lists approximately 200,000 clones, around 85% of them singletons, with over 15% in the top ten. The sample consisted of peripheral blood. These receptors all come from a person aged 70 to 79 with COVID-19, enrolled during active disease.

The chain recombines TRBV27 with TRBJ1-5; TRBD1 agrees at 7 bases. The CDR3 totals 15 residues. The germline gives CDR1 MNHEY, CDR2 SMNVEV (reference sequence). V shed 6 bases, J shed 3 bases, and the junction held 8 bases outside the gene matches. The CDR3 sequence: CASSAGRGANQPQHF. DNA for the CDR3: TGTGCCAGCAGCGCGGGCAGGGGGGCCAATCAGCCCCAGCATTTT.

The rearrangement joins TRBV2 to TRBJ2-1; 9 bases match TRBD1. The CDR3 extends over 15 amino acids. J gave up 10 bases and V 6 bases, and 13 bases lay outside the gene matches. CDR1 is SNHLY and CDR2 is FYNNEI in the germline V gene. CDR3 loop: CASRTSGTGSWEQFF. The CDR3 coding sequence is TGTGCCAGCAGGACATCCGGGACAGGGTCATGGGAGCAGTTCTTC.

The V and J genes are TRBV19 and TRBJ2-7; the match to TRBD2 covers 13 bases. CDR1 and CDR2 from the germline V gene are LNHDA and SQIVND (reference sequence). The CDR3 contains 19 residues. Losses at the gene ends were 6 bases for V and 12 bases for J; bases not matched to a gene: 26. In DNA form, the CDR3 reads TGTGCCAGTAGCACTCGATCGAGACTAGCGGGAGGATTGACACCGGATCGGTACTTC. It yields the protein CASSTRSRLAGGLTPDRYF. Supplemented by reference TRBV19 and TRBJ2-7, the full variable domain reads DGGITQSPKYLFRKEGQNVTLSCEQNLNHDAMYWYRQDPGQGLRLIYYSQIVNDFQKGDIAEGYSVSREKKESFPLTVTSAQKNPTAFYLCASSTRSRLAGGLTPDRYFGPGTRLTVT.

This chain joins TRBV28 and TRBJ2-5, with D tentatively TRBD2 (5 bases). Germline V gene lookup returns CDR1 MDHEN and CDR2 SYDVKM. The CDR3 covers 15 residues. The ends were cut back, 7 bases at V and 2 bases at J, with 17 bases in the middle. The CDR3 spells CASNLMGEIQETQYF. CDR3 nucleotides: TGTGCCAGCAATCTCATGGGAGAGATACAAGAGACCCAGTACTTC.

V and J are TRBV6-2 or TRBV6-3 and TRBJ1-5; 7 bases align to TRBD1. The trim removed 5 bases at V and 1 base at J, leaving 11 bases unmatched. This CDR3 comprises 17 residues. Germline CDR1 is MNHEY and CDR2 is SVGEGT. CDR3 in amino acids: CASSGDLNRGSNQPQHF. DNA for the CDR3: TGTGCCAGCAGTGGTGACCTTAACAGGGGCAGCAATCAGCCCCAGCATTTT.

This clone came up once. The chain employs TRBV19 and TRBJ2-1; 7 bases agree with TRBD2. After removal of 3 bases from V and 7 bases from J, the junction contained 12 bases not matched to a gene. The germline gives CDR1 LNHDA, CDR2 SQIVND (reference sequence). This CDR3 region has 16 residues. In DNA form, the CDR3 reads TGTGCCAGTAGTATTGCGGGCGGGGGAGGACGGAATGAGCAGTTCTTC. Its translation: CASSIAGGGGRNEQFF.

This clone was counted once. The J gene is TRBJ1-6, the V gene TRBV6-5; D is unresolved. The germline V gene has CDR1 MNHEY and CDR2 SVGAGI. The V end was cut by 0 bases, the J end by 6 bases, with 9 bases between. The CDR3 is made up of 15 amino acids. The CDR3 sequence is CASSYSGRRNSPLHF. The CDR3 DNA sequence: TGTGCCAGCAGTTACTCAGGCAGGCGTAATTCACCCCTCCACTTT.

CDR3 sequence: CASSQTRGANYGYTF. CDR3 in DNA: TGCGCCAGCAGCCAGACCAGGGGAGCTAACTATGGCTACACCTTC. This sequence joins TRBV4-3 and TRBJ1-2, with a possible D match to TRBD1 (6 bases). V gave up 3 bases and J gave up 0 bases, with 11 bases separating them. From germline, CDR1 is LGHNA and CDR2 YSLEER. This CDR3 is built from 15 residues.

This CDR3 reads CASTRTGGGYGYTF. CDR3 DNA sequence: TGTGCCAGTACCCGGACAGGGGGCGGCTATGGCTACACCTTC. The chain uses TRBV19 and TRBJ1-2, with 11 bases lining up with TRBD1. Germline loops: CDR1 LNHDA, CDR2 SQIVND (reference sequence). The CDR3 consists of 14 residues. The V segment lost 7 bases and the J segment 4 bases; nucleotides outside the gene matches: 5.

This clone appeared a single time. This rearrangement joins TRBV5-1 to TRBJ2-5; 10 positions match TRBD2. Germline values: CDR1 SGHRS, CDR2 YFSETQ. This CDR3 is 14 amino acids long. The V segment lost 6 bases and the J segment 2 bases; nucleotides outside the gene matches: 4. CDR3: CASMVAGGQETQYF. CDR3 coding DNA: TGCGCCAGCATGGTAGCGGGGGGACAAGAGACCCAGTACTTC.

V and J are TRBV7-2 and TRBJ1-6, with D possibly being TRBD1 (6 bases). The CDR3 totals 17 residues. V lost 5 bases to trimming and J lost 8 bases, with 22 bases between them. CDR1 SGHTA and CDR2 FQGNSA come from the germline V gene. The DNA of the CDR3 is TGTGCCAGCAGCCCTAAGGGGAGACAGGACCTCTATTCACCCCTCCACTTT. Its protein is CASSPKGRQDLYSPLHF.

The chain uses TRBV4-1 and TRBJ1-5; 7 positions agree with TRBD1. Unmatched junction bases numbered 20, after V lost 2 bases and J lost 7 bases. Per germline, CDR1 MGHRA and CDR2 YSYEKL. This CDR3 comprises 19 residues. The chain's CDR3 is CASSQTIPGQLPELQPQHF. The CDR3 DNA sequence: TGCGCCAGCAGCCAAACCATACCGGGACAGCTCCCGGAATTACAGCCCCAGCATTTT.

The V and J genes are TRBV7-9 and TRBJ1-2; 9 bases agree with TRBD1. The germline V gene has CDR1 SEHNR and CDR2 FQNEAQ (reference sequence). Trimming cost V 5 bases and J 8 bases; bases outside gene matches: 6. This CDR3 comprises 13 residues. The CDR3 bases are TGTGCCAGCAGCCGGGACAGGGTAACCGGCTACACCTTC. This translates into CASSRDRVTGYTF.

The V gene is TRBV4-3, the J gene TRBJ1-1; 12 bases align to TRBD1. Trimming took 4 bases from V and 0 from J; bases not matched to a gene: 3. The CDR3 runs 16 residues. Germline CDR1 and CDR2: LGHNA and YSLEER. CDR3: CASSLGTGGVNTEAFF. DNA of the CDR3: TGCGCCAGCAGCCTAGGGACAGGGGGCGTGAACACTGAAGCTTTCTTT.

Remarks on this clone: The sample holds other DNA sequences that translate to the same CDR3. The DNA for the CDR3 is TGTGCCAGCAGCCTACAGACGAACACTGAAGCTTTCTTT. It codes for CASSLQTNTEAFF. The V call is TRBV6-2 or TRBV6-3, the J call TRBJ1-1; no clear D. The CDR3 has 13 residues. Trimming took off 6 bases at V and 1 base at J, with 9 bases between the two ends. The germline gives CDR1 MNHEY, CDR2 SVGEGT.

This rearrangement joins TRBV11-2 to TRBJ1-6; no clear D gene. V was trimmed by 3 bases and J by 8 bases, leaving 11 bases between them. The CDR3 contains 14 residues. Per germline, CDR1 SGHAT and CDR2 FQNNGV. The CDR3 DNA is TGTGCCAGCAGCTTTAACGGGAAATATTCACCCCTCCACTTT. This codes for CASSFNGKYSPLHF. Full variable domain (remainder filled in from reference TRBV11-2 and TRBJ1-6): EAGVAQSPRYKIIEKRQSVAFWCNPISGHATLYWYQQILGQGPKLLIQFQNNGVVDDSQLPKDRFSAERLKGVDSTLKIQPAKLEDSAVYLCASSFNGKYSPLHFGNGTRLTVT.

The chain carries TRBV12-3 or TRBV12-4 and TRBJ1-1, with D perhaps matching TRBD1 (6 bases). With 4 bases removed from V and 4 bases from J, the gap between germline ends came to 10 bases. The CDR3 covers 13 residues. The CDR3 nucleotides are TGTGCCAGCAGTTCGCAGGGGAGCACTGAAGCTTTCTTT. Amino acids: CASSSQGSTEAFF.

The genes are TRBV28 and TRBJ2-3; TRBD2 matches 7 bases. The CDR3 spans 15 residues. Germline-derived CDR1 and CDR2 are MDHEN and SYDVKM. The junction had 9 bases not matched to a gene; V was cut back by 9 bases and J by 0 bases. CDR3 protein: CASLASGYSTDTQYF. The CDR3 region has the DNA TGTGCCAGTCTAGCTAGCGGATATAGCACAGATACGCAGTATTTT.

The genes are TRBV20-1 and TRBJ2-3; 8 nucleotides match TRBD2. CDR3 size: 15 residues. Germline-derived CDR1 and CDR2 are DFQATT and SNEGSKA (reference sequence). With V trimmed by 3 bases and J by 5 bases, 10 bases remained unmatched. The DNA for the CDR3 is TGCAGTGCTAGTAATAGGAGGCTAGCGGGAGATACGCAGTATTTT. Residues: CSASNRRLAGDTQYF.